Detailed here is one T cell receptor beta chain. The antigen is not known. The data originate from a study of Graves' ophthalmopathy and Graves' hyperthyroidism. Study-wide findings and caveats: Cross-validated, the 13-signature model showed 87.88%/81.08% sensitivity/specificity, and 80%/75% in the test set.

Amplifying from RNA transcripts, the study obtained TCR beta CDR3 regions. In the first round, RT-PCR was carried out with HTBI primers, and a multiplex PCR formed the second round. TCRdb passed the multiplex PCR reads through MiXCR, listing each CDR3 protein once. This table has approximately 640,000 distinct CDR3 sequences, roughly 39% appearing once. Each donor who had ophthalmopathy showed moderate-to-severe activity, a CAS of ≥3, a NOSPECS of ≥4, and a duration under 3 months. This CDR3 spans 17 amino acids. Germline V gene sequence: CDR1 MGHDK, CDR2 SYGVNS. The germline V and J ends were trimmed by 7 bases and 0 bases, with 20 bases remaining between them.

Sequencing input: peripheral blood. The V gene is TRBV25-1, the J gene TRBJ2-3; weak D call: TRBD2 (7 bases). This receptor was identified in an adult man with Graves' ophthalmopathy. CDR3: CASNRGGAPLSTDTQYF. CDR3 nucleotides: TGTGCCAGCAATAGAGGGGGGGCTCCCCTTAGCACAGATACGCAGTATTTT.